This T cell receptor beta chain was profiled in a study of shared clonotypes between healthy human individuals. Study-level background: Researchers assigned three CD4 naive, three CD4 memory, two CD8 naive and one CD8 memory plate to each donor.

Terminally differentiated effector memory CD45RA+ cells were excluded from the naive CD8 cells, which were CD45RO-negative and positively selected for CCR7. For this clone: The target antigen is unknown.

Study results and caveats: Compared with clonotypes that all four donors shared, non-shared clonotypes had lower generation probabilities.

The CDR3 spans 15 residues. Unmatched junction bases numbered 8, after V lost 0 bases and J lost 7 bases. CDR1 and CDR2 (germline): SGHDN, FVKESK. It was roughly 200 ng DNA, about 30,000 T cell genomes, that sorted-subset replicate PCRs used. Produced via immunoSEQ multiplex PCR; TCRdb's table is partial and in-frame only. Of a few million clones listed, roughly 95% are singletons. The chain recombines TRBV14 with TRBJ2-7; 8 bases map to TRBD1. Source material: naive CD8+ T cells from PBMCs. This TCR was recovered from a man aged 18 to 30 in good health. Some clones in this sample may be carry-over from other donors' samples. The CDR3, as DNA: TGTGCCAGCAGCCAAGAGCGGACAGGGCTTGAGGAGCAGTACTTC. It encodes CASSQERTGLEEQYF.